The 8 T cell receptor beta chains listed next were all sequenced from one sample in a study of OX40 agonist ivuxolimab in advanced cancers. Sequencing used immunoSEQ multiplex PCR; TCRdb keeps in-frame clones, though not all of them. The data contain around 18,000 clones, 72% of them singletons. This specimen was CD4+ or CD8+ T cells sorted from blood, taken in a trial of the OX40 agonist ivuxolimab. These receptors all come from an adult with an advanced solid tumor such as melanoma, head and neck, liver or kidney cancer.

This clone was recorded a few times. The V and J genes are TRBV5-4 and TRBJ1-2, with 10 positions matching TRBD1. The CDR3 contains 16 residues. J gave up 4 bases and V 4 bases, and 10 bases lay outside the gene matches. Germline CDR1 SGHNT, CDR2 YYREEE (reference sequence). The CDR3 region is CASSGTGALGPYGYTF. The CDR3 DNA follows: TGTGCCAGCAGCGGGACAGGGGCACTCGGCCCCTATGGCTACACCTTC.

This clone appeared once. V is TRBV4-3 and J is TRBJ2-3; perhaps D is TRBD1 or TRBD2 (6 bases each). Germline assignment: CDR1 LGHNA and CDR2 YSLEER. The ends were cut back, 3 bases at V and 2 bases at J, with 12 bases in the middle. The CDR3 spans 15 residues. CDR3 amino acids: CASSQGGRPTDTQYF. Written as DNA, the CDR3 is TGCGCCAGCAGCCAGGGGGGCAGACCCACAGATACGCAGTATTTT.

The genes are TRBV4-3 and TRBJ2-6; D is uncertain. CDR1 LGHNA and CDR2 YSLEER come from the germline V gene. The CDR3 loop spans 17 amino acids. The V end lost 6 bases, the J end lost 0 bases, and 15 bases lay between the germline ends. The CDR3 reads CASSAEGFSSGANVLTF. Here the CDR3 DNA reads TGCGCCAGCAGTGCCGAAGGATTCAGCTCTGGGGCCAACGTCCTGACTTTC.

The chain combines TRBV6-6 with TRBJ2-1; 7 bases line up with TRBD2. Germline V gene sequence: CDR1 MNHNY, CDR2 SVGAGI (reference sequence). The ends lost 3 bases at V and 9 bases at J; junction bases unmatched: 5. The CDR3 sequence is 13 residues long. The CDR3 protein is CASSYVWGGEQFF. CDR3 coding DNA: TGTGCCAGCAGTTATGTGTGGGGGGGTGAGCAGTTCTTC.

The V call is TRBV7-3, the J call TRBJ2-1; 11 bases agree with TRBD2. The J segment lost 6 bases and the V segment lost 5 bases, leaving 6 bases of the junction unmatched. The CDR3 spans 15 residues. CDR1 SGHTA and CDR2 FQGTGA come from the germline V gene. The CDR3 region has the DNA TGTGCCAGCAGCCCAATAGCGGGGGGGTTCAATGAGCAGTTCTTC. The encoded protein is CASSPIAGGFNEQFF.

This clone was seen a handful of times. The chain recombines TRBV30 with TRBJ1-5; tentatively, D is TRBD1 (5 bases). The CDR3 has 14 amino acids. Trimming removed 4 bases from V and 0 bases from J, with 10 bases in between. Per germline, CDR1 GTSNPN and CDR2 SVGIG (reference sequence). In nucleotides, the CDR3 is TGTGCCTGGAACCCGGGGGATAGCAATCAGCCCCAGCATTTT. It encodes CAWNPGDSNQPQHF.

Details on this clone: The same CDR3 can be traced to other DNA sequences in this sample. V and J are TRBV19 and TRBJ1-2, with a weak D call TRBD1 (5 bases). Germline V gives CDR1 LNHDA, CDR2 SQIVND (reference sequence). The CDR3 consists of 15 residues. V was trimmed by 8 bases and J by 4 bases, leaving 20 bases between them. This CDR3 reads CASYGEGESVYGYTF. DNA for the CDR3: TGTGCCAGTTACGGGGAAGGGGAGTCTGTCTATGGCTACACCTTC.

This chain uses TRBV7-6 with TRBJ2-1, with D unresolved. Trimming cost V 3 bases and J 7 bases, with 16 bases left between them. The CDR3 is made up of 15 amino acids. The germline V gene encodes CDR1 SGHVS and CDR2 FNYEAQ. The CDR3 DNA sequence: TGTGCCAGCAGCTTGGTCAGTCGCCCGCCGAATGAGCAGTTCTTC. Its translation: CASSLVSRPPNEQFF.